One sample yielded the 28 T cell receptor beta chains listed below, sequenced in a study of blood T cell repertoires in COVID-19. This table comes from immunoSEQ multiplex PCR, and its TCRdb copy is limited to in-frame clones, with some not included. The sample consists of some 99,000 clones, roughly 88% of them appearing once. The sequencing sample was made of peripheral blood. Receptors were obtained from a woman of 80 years or more with active or convalescent COVID-19.

In this sample, this clone turned up a few times. V and J are TRBV28 and TRBJ2-7; 11 bases fit TRBD2. V lost 7 bases and J lost 3; bases outside the gene matches: 2. The CDR3 totals 13 residues. In germline, CDR1 is MDHEN, CDR2 SYDVKM. Here the CDR3 reads CASITSGSYEQYF. CDR3 coding DNA: TGTGCCAGCATCACTAGCGGGAGCTACGAGCAGTACTTC.

The V call is TRBV28, the J call TRBJ1-5; D may be TRBD1 (5 bases). The CDR3 runs 16 residues. CDR1 is MDHEN, CDR2 SYDVKM, per germline. The V gene lost 5 bases and the J gene lost 1 base, with 15 bases spanning the gap. The CDR3 coding sequence is TGTGCCAGCAGTCCGCTGGGGGGTTCGAGCAATCAGCCCCAGCATTTT. It yields the protein CASSPLGGSSNQPQHF.

The chain joins TRBV19 to TRBJ2-1; 8 nucleotides match TRBD2. The CDR3 spans 15 residues. V lost 5 bases and J lost 4; bases outside the gene matches: 7. From germline, CDR1 is LNHDA and CDR2 SQIVND (reference sequence). CDR3 amino acids: CASSATSGLYNEQFF. CDR3 nucleotide sequence: TGTGCCAGTAGTGCTACTAGCGGCTTGTACAATGAGCAGTTCTTC.

The chain couples TRBV12-3 or TRBV12-4 to TRBJ1-4, with unresolved D. The CDR3 length is 13 residues. Trimming took off 6 bases at V and 5 bases at J, with 10 bases between the two ends. Here the CDR3 DNA reads TGTGCCAGCAGCCTCGGGGTCAATGAAAAACTGTTTTTT. Translated: CASSLGVNEKLFF.

This chain uses TRBV5-1 with TRBJ2-7; 9 nucleotides align to TRBD1. Trimming took 4 bases from V and 4 from J; bases not matched to a gene: 9. The CDR3 runs to 15 residues. From germline, CDR1 is SGHRS and CDR2 YFSETQ. For the CDR3, the DNA is TGCGCCAGCAGCCTCTCCGGGACAGGGCAGTACGAGCAGTACTTC. Translating it yields CASSLSGTGQYEQYF.

This clone was detected a few times. The chain has TRBV6-6 and TRBJ1-5; no reliable D call. From germline, CDR1 is MNHNY and CDR2 SVGAGI (reference sequence). The CDR3 covers 14 residues. Trimming took off 2 bases at V and 2 bases at J, with 7 bases between the two ends. The CDR3 protein is CASSYGTGNQPQHF. In nucleotides, the CDR3 is TGTGCCAGCAGTTACGGCACAGGCAATCAGCCCCAGCATTTT.

The genes are TRBV29-1 and TRBJ2-7, with D possibly TRBD2 on 8 matching bases. Germline CDR1 is SQVTM and CDR2 is ANQGSEA. Trimming took off 6 bases at V and 3 bases at J, with 15 bases between the two ends. CDR3 length: 13 amino acids. For the CDR3, the DNA is TGCAGCGTCGGGGGGGGACAGATCTACGAGCAGTACTTC. Translated: CSVGGGQIYEQYF.

The chain couples TRBV24-1 to TRBJ2-1; D is uncertain. The germline V gene encodes CDR1 KGHDR and CDR2 SFDVKD. The CDR3 extends over 13 amino acids. V was pared by 0 bases and J by 8 bases, with 7 bases between. CDR3 DNA sequence: TGTGCCACCAGTGATTTGGTTCGAGATGAGCAGTTCTTC. This translates into CATSDLVRDEQFF.

This clone occurred once. One end of the junction does not line up with germline, which may come from a read error. Written as DNA, the CDR3 is TGTGCCGGTAGTATCTGGGGGGTAGGAGGCATCGATACGCAGTATTTT. Protein: CAGSIWGVGGIDTQYF. This sequence joins TRBV19 and TRBJ2-3, with D perhaps TRBD2 (6 bases). CDR3 length equals 16 residues. CDR1 LNHDA and CDR2 SQIVND come from the germline V gene (reference sequence).

The chain employs TRBV19 and TRBJ1-2; the match to TRBD1 covers 10 bases. Trimming cost V 9 bases and J 4 bases; bases outside gene matches: 11. Germline V gives CDR1 LNHDA, CDR2 SQIVND (reference sequence). The CDR3 extends over 15 amino acids. CDR3 residues: CARPGQGPIAYGYTF. The CDR3, as DNA: TGTGCCAGACCGGGACAGGGGCCAATTGCCTATGGCTACACCTTC. Filled out from reference TRBV19 and TRBJ1-2, the complete variable domain reads DGGITQSPKYLFRKEGQNVTLSCEQNLNHDAMYWYRQDPGQGLRLIYYSQIVNDFQKGDIAEGYSVSREKKESFPLTVTSAQKNPTAFYLCARPGQGPIAYGYTFGSGTRLTVV.

This clone was seen a handful of times. At the DNA level, this CDR3 is encoded by other sequences in the same sample as well. The V call is TRBV7-6, the J call TRBJ1-1, with D possibly matching TRBD1 (6 bases). Germline loops: CDR1 SGHVS, CDR2 FNYEAQ. Deletions cut 4 bases from V and 1 base from J, with 10 bases between. The CDR3 is made up of 14 amino acids. CDR3 loop: CASSSGQPNTEAFF. CDR3 in DNA: TGTGCCAGCAGCTCAGGACAGCCGAACACTGAAGCTTTCTTT.

The rearrangement uses TRBV7-8 and TRBJ1-2; no definite D call. The V end was cut by 5 bases, the J end by 4 bases, with 11 bases between. Germline CDR1 is SGHVS and CDR2 is FQNEAQ. This CDR3 comprises 13 residues. The CDR3 is CASSPLGGYGYTF. As DNA, the CDR3 is TGTGCCAGCAGCCCCCTGGGAGGCTATGGCTACACCTTC.

The chain couples TRBV12-5 to TRBJ2-7, with 8 nucleotides matching TRBD1. CDR1 is LGHNT, CDR2 FRNRAP, per germline. With V trimmed by 5 bases and J by 2 bases, 5 bases remained unmatched. CDR3 size: 14 residues. CDR3 in DNA: TGTGCTAGTGGTCCAGAGACAGGGGCCTACGAGCAGTACTTC. This sequence encodes CASGPETGAYEQYF.

There are a few counts of this clone. The gene calls are TRBV7-8 and TRBJ2-1, with D possibly being TRBD1 (5 bases). V was shortened by 0 bases and J by 9 bases, with 9 bases between the two germline ends. CDR1 is SGHVS, CDR2 FQNEAQ, per germline. The CDR3 spans 13 residues. The CDR3 reads CASSLAIRGEQFF. CDR3 bases: TGTGCCAGCAGCTTAGCGATAAGGGGTGAGCAGTTCTTC. The full variable domain, completed using reference TRBV7-8 and TRBJ2-1, is GAGVSQSPRYKVAKRGQDVALRCDPISGHVSLFWYQQALGQGPEFLTYFQNEAQLDKSGLPSDRFFAERPEGSVSTLKIQRTQQEDSAVYLCASSLAIRGEQFFGPGTRLTVL.

The table lists this clone with a count of one. The chain joins TRBV18 to TRBJ2-1; the D is unclear. CDR3 length: 14 residues. Germline V gene lookup returns CDR1 KGHSH and CDR2 LQKENI. The V end was cut by 3 bases, the J end by 4 bases, with 10 bases between. The CDR3 DNA reads TGTGCCAGCTCACCGGTCGGAGATTACAATGAGCAGTTCTTC. Translating it yields CASSPVGDYNEQFF.

The chain uses TRBV7-3 and TRBJ2-1; a weak D match, TRBD2 (5 bases). Germline V CDR1 and CDR2: SGHTA, FQGTGA. With 3 bases removed from V and 4 bases from J, the gap between germline ends came to 13 bases. This CDR3 is built from 15 residues. The CDR3 spells CASSLLGEGYNEQFF. The DNA for the CDR3 is TGTGCCAGCAGCTTGCTCGGGGAAGGGTACAATGAGCAGTTCTTC.

J is TRBJ1-5 and V is TRBV5-4; TRBD1 matches 11 bases. Germline V lookup: CDR1 SGHNT, CDR2 YYREEE (reference sequence). J lost 4 bases, V lost 4 bases, and 4 bases had no gene match. The CDR3 totals 15 residues. CDR3 loop: CASSPGTGGNQPQHF. The CDR3 DNA reads as TGTGCCAGCAGCCCAGGGACAGGGGGGAATCAGCCCCAGCATTTT. Looking up the rest from reference TRBV5-4 and TRBJ1-5 gives the full variable domain: ETGVTQSPTHLIKTRGQQVTLRCSSQSGHNTVSWYQQALGQGPQFIFQYYREEENGRGNFPPRFSGLQFPNYSSELNVNALELDDSALYLCASSPGTGGNQPQHFGDGTRLSIL.

The chain has TRBV19 and TRBJ2-3; TRBD1 agrees at 10 bases. This CDR3 contains 15 residues. Looked up from germline, CDR1 is LNHDA and CDR2 is SQIVND (reference sequence). Losses at the gene ends were 2 bases for V and 3 bases for J; bases not matched to a gene: 2. The CDR3 region is CASSIQGQGTDTQYF. CDR3 nucleotide sequence: TGTGCCAGTAGTATACAGGGACAGGGGACAGATACGCAGTATTTT.

This sequence joins TRBV27 and TRBJ1-2, with 9 positions matching TRBD1. Germline assignment: CDR1 MNHEY and CDR2 SMNVEV (reference sequence). The CDR3 runs 14 residues. Trimming cost V 6 bases and J 4 bases; bases outside gene matches: 6. CDR3 bases: TGTGCCAGCAGGCCGCGGGACAGGGCCTATGGCTACACCTTC. The encoded protein is CASRPRDRAYGYTF.

The V call is TRBV27, the J call TRBJ1-2, with D perhaps matching TRBD1 (5 bases). Germline loops: CDR1 MNHEY, CDR2 SMNVEV (reference sequence). The CDR3 totals 14 residues. V dropped 4 bases and J dropped 1 base, with 10 bases sitting between them. The CDR3 spells CASSSGQLNYGYTF. As DNA, the CDR3 is TGTGCCAGCAGTTCTGGACAACTTAACTATGGCTACACCTTC.

This chain connects TRBV4-2 to TRBJ1-2, with D possibly matching TRBD1 (6 bases). The CDR3 runs 15 residues. From germline, CDR1 is LGHNA and CDR2 YNFKEQ. V was clipped by 0 bases and J by 6 bases, with 14 bases between them. The CDR3 here is CASSQDYGHRDGYTF. In DNA form, the CDR3 reads TGTGCCAGCAGCCAAGATTACGGCCACAGGGATGGCTACACCTTC.

V usage is TRBV21-1 and J usage is TRBJ2-1; the listed D gene, TRBD2, was not tested against the DNA. TRBV21-1 is flagged as a pseudogene. The CDR3 consists of 15 residues. CDR3 protein: CASSSLAGVYNEQFF. CDR3 DNA sequence: TGTGCCAGCAGCTCCTTAGCGGGGGTCTACAATGAGCAGTTCTTC.

The chain joins TRBV19 to TRBJ2-1; D unclear. CDR1 and CDR2 from the germline V gene are LNHDA and SQIVND (reference sequence). There are 14 residues in the CDR3. Trimming stripped 3 bases from V and 0 bases from J, with 6 bases between. The CDR3 bases are TGTGCCAGTAGTATTCTAAGCTCCTACAATGAGCAGTTCTTC. Translated, it gives CASSILSSYNEQFF.

The chain joins TRBV7-2 to TRBJ2-7, with D possibly matching TRBD1 (6 bases). Trimming took off 1 base at V and 1 base at J, with 11 bases between the two ends. This CDR3 region has 15 residues. Germline V gene sequence: CDR1 SGHTA, CDR2 FQGNSA. This CDR3 is CASSLDRTVSYEQYF. The CDR3 bases are TGTGCCAGCAGCTTAGACCGGACAGTATCCTACGAGCAGTACTTC.

V usage is TRBV28 and J usage is TRBJ2-1; 8 bases map to TRBD1. V was pared by 10 bases and J by 0 bases, with 5 bases of the junction left unmatched. The CDR3 is 14 residues long. CDR1 is MDHEN, CDR2 SYDVKM, per germline. CDR3 DNA sequence: TGTGCCACCGGGACAGGCGGCTCCTACAATGAGCAGTTCTTC. Protein product: CATGTGGSYNEQFF.

This clone was seen more than once but under ten times. The chain is built from TRBV4-2 and TRBJ1-1; TRBD1 might be the D (6 bases). V dropped 2 bases and J dropped 4 bases, with 20 bases sitting between them. The CDR3 runs to 17 residues. Germline CDR1 reads LGHNA; CDR2 reads YNFKEQ. As DNA, the CDR3 is TGTGCCAGCAGCCAACAAGGGGGGGGCGCGGGGCGCACTGAAGCTTTCTTT. It translates to CASSQQGGGAGRTEAFF.

The chain joins TRBV13 to TRBJ2-1; 13 nucleotides match TRBD2. Germline-derived CDR1 and CDR2 are PRHDT and FYEKMQ (reference sequence). The trim removed 4 bases at V and 0 bases at J, leaving 9 bases unmatched. This CDR3 has 19 amino acids. The CDR3 reads CASSSPGLAGLSSYNEQFF. CDR3 coding DNA: TGTGCCAGCAGCTCCCCGGGACTAGCGGGATTGAGCTCCTACAATGAGCAGTTCTTC.

The rearrangement uses TRBV3-1 (or the pseudogene TRBV3-2) and TRBJ2-7; the match to TRBD1 covers 11 bases. Trimming took 4 bases from V and 2 from J; bases not matched to a gene: 16. The CDR3 consists of 19 residues. The germline CDR1 and CDR2 sequences are LGHDT and YNNKEL (reference sequence). The CDR3 DNA reads as TGTGCCAGCAGCCCGAATATAAATGAGTGGACAGGGGGCCCCTACGAGCAGTACTTC. As protein: CASSPNINEWTGGPYEQYF.